This TCR beta chain was sequenced in a study of spatial heterogeneity in lung cancer. Time point given: sample taken at primary tumor resection. A remark on this clonotype: The antigen is unknown. Possible read error: a much larger clone is one base away.

V gave up 0 bases and J gave up 2 bases, with 11 bases separating them. CDR3 length: 15 amino acids. Germline V gene lookup returns CDR1 SGDLS and CDR2 YYNGEE. Regarding the study as a whole: Expanded alpha and beta TCR counts within tumors tracked tumor mutation counts.

A single record per CDR3 protein comes from TCRdb applying MiXCR to the 5' RACE reads. The table shows 20,000 to 25,000 distinct CDR3 sequences, with around 4.8% occurring only once. This chain connects TRBV9 to TRBJ1-1, with no clear D. The sample was lung tumor tissue, taken at surgery. The TCR comes from a male donor with early-stage non-small cell lung cancer. The CDR3 coding sequence is TGTGCCAGCAGCGTAGAGTCCAGCAGAAACACTGAAGCTTTCTTT. It specifies CASSVESSRNTEAFF.